What follows is one T cell receptor beta chain and its context. This entry is derived from a study of T cell responses to AZD1222 COVID-19 vaccine. Across the study: Second doses that came at about 4 or about 12 weeks were put together.

Germline lookup yields CDR1 MDHEN and CDR2 SYDVKM. This CDR3 comprises 14 residues. The V gene lost 5 bases and the J gene lost 4 bases, with 14 bases spanning the gap. Data came from immunoSEQ multiplex PCR; TCRdb stores just in-frame clones and leaves some out. Here the sample spans some 160,000 clones, 85% to 95% being singletons. The sample here was peripheral blood, taken on day 0 of AZD1222 vaccination. This clonotype was obtained from an adult in good health. V gene TRBV28 combines with J gene TRBJ1-2; D gene unclear. This CDR3 reads CASSPSTGFYGYTF. CDR3 coding DNA: TGTGCCAGCAGTCCCTCCACCGGGTTCTATGGCTACACCTTC.